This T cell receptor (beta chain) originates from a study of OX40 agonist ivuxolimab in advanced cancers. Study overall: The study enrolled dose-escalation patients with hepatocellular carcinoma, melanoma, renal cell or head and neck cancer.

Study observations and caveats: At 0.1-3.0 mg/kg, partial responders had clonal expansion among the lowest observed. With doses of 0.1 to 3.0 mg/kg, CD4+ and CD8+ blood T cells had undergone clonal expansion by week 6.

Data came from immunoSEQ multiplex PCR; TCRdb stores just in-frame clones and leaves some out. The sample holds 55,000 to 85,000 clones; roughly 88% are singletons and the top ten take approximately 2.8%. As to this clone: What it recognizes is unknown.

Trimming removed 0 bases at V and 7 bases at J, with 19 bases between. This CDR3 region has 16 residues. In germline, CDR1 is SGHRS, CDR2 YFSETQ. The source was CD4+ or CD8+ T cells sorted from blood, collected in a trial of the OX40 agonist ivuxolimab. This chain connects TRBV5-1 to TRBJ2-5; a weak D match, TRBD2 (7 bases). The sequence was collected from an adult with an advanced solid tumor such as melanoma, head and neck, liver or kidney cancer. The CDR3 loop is CASSLALRGPAGTQYF. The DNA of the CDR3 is TGCGCCAGCAGCTTGGCCCTGCGGGGGCCGGCCGGGACCCAGTACTTC.